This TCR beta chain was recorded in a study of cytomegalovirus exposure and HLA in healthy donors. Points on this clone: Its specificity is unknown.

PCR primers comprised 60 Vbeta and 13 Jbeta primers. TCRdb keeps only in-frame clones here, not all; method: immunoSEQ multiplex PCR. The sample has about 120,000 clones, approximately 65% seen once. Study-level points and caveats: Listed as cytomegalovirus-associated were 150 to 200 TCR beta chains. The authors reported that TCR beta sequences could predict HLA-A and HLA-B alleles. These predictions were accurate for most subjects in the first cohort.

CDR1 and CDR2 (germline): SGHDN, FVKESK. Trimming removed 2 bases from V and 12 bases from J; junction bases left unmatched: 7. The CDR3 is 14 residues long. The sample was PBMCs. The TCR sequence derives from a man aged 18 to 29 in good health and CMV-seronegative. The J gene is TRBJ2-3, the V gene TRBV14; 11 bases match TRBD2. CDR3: CASSQITSGGPQYF. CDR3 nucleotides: TGTGCCAGCAGCCAAATTACTAGCGGGGGTCCTCAGTATTTT.